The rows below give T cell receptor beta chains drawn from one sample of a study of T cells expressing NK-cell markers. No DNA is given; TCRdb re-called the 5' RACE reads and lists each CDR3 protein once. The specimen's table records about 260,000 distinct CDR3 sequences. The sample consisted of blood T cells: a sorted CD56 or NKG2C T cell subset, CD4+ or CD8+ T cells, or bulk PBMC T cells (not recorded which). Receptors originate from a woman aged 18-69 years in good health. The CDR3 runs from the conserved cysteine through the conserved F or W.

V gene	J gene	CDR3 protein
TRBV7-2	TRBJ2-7	CASSLRVESSYEQYF
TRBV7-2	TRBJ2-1	CASSLVGDYNEQFF
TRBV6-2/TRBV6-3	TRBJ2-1	CASSYPRQGYNEQFF
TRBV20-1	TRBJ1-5	CSASPDSHSNQPQHF
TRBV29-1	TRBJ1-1	CSVEDREQGRTEAFF
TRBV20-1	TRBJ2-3	CSVLAGATGTDTQYF
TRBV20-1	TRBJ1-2	CSADRTGVDGYTF
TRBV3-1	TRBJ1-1	CASSSRGGLQNTEAFF
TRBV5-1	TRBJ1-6	CASSLNNSPLHF
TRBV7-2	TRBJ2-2	CASSLSRGTGELFF
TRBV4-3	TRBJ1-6	CASSQLDRANSPLHF
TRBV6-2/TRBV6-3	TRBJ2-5	CASKEGQETQYF
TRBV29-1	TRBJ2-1	CSVELGSGLVWEQFF
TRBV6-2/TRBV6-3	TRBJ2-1	CASSPSKAYNEQFF
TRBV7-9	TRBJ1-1	CASSLMSNLNTEAFF
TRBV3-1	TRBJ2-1	CASSGLAGGDNEQFF
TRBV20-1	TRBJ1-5	CSASVSPNQPQHF
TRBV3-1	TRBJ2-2	CASSAGGGTNTGELFF
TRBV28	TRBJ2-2	CASSLFPRLNTGELFF
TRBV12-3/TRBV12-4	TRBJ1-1	CASSLVEGVNTEAFF
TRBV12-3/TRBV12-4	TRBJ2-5	CASSLVSGSPTRTQYF
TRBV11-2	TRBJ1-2	CASSLAVNNYGYTF
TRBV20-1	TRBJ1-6	CSARTSGSYNSPLHF
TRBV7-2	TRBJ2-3	CASSLRIPAGDTQYF
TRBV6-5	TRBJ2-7	CASSYSWTAHEQYF
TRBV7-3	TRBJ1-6	CASSLSPLSPLHF
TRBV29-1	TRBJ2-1	CSVALARPYNEQFF
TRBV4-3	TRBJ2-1	CASSQANPLGAYNEQFF
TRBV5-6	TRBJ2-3	CASSMNSGAGTDTQYF
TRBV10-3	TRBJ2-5	CAISEWSGNQETQYF
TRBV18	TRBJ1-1	CASSPLPGRTEAFF
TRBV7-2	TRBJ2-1	CASSFSFSSYNEQFF
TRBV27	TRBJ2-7	CASKRANEQYF
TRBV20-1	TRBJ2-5	CSARASGGGFVTQYF
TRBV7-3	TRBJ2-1	CASSPSSGSVYNEQFF
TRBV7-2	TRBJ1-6	CASSPNRNSPLHF
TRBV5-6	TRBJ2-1	CASTEGLAHNEQFF
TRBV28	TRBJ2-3	CAVRGAGTSTDTQYF
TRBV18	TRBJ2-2	CASSPGLSNTGELFF
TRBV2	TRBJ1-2	CASSESISNYGYTF
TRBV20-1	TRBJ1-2	CSAPFNTAYGYTF
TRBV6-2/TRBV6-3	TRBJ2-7	CASTRSGSSNEQYF
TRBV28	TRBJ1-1	CASRSRSLMNTEAFF
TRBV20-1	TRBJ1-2	CSARATSERGYTF
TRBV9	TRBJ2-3	CASSVAPSGMSDTQYF
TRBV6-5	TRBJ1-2	CASSTGSPSYTF
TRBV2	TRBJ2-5	CASSEIGLAETQYF
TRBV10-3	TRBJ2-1	CAISESGGYNEQFF
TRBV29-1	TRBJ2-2	CSVEVWGARHTGELFF
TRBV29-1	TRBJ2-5	CSVHRLVGLETQYF
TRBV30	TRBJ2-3	CAWSVRGPIPADTQYF
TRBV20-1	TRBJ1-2	CSATNPTGSGNHGYTF
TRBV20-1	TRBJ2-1	CSALLAGSSSEQFF
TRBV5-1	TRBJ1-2	CASSTISGTDYGYTF
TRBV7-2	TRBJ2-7	CASSHRTSPTYEQYF